Shown below are 21 T cell receptor beta chains from a single sample sequenced in a study of blood T cell repertoires in COVID-19. TCRdb's table, derived via immunoSEQ multiplex PCR, lists solely in-frame clones and lacks some. The sample lists some 290,000 clones; approximately 87% were seen once. The sequencing input was peripheral blood. The receptors stem from a woman aged 25 to 39 with COVID-19, enrolled during active disease.

The rearrangement joins TRBV9 to TRBJ1-2, with 8 nucleotides matching TRBD1. Germline assignment: CDR1 SGDLS and CDR2 YYNGEE. V lost 3 bases to trimming and J lost 0 bases; unmatched junction nucleotides: 4. CDR3 length: 15 amino acids. The CDR3 coding sequence is TGTGCCAGCAGCGGTCAGGGGGCGCCTAACTATGGCTACACCTTC. Translated, it gives CASSGQGAPNYGYTF.

J is TRBJ1-4 and V is TRBV5-1; tentatively, D is TRBD1 (5 bases). There are 15 residues in the CDR3. V gave up 4 bases and J gave up 7 bases, with 17 bases separating them. The germline gives CDR1 SGHRS, CDR2 YFSETQ. Here the CDR3 reads CASSAFGGGGEKLFF. CDR3 DNA sequence: TGCGCCAGCAGCGCCTTTGGGGGAGGAGGTGAAAAACTGTTTTTT.

The chain employs TRBV24-1 and TRBJ1-2; 8 bases match TRBD1. Germline CDR1 reads KGHDR; CDR2 reads SFDVKD. Trimming removed 2 bases from V and 1 base from J; junction bases left unmatched: 8. The CDR3 sequence is 17 residues long. CDR3 DNA sequence: TGTGCCACCAGTGATTCGACAGGGGAGGTTTTTAACTATGGCTACACCTTC. This codes for CATSDSTGEVFNYGYTF.

CDR3: CASSEYQDRLYF. In nucleotides, the CDR3 is TGTGCCAGCAGTGAATATCAGGACAGATTATACTTC. The V and J genes are TRBV25-1 and TRBJ2-7; possibly TRBD1 for D (6 bases). V lost 0 bases, J lost 13 bases, and 13 bases lay in between. Germline loops: CDR1 MGHDK, CDR2 SYGVNS. The CDR3 contains 12 residues.

The chain carries TRBV23-1 and TRBJ2-7, with TRBD1 as a possible D gene (6 bases). TRBV23-1 is reported as an ORF; its role is uncertain. The CDR3 extends over 15 amino acids. Trimming pared 2 bases from V and 0 bases from J, leaving 11 bases between. CDR3 in amino acids: CASSQDRHSSYEQYF. As DNA, the CDR3 is TGCGCCAGCAGTCAAGACAGGCACAGCTCCTACGAGCAGTACTTC.

V is TRBV7-9 and J is TRBJ2-1; TRBD1 matches 8 bases. There are 15 residues in the CDR3. The V gene's germline CDR1 is SEHNR and CDR2 FQNEAQ (reference sequence). J lost 7 bases, V lost 1 base, and 6 bases had no gene match. DNA for the CDR3: TGTGCCAGCAGCTTAGTCGGGACAGGTCCGAATGAGCAGTTCTTC. This sequence encodes CASSLVGTGPNEQFF.

This clone was observed a handful of times. The V and J genes are TRBV19 and TRBJ2-1, with 9 bases lining up with TRBD2. The CDR3 consists of 15 residues. V lost 5 bases to trimming and J lost 3 bases; unmatched junction nucleotides: 5. Germline V gene lookup returns CDR1 LNHDA and CDR2 SQIVND (reference sequence). Written as DNA, the CDR3 is TGTGCCAGTAGTCGCGGGGGGGATTACTACAATGAGCAGTTCTTC. Translated: CASSRGGDYYNEQFF. Together with reference TRBV19 and TRBJ2-1, the CDR3 gives the full variable domain: DGGITQSPKYLFRKEGQNVTLSCEQNLNHDAMYWYRQDPGQGLRLIYYSQIVNDFQKGDIAEGYSVSREKKESFPLTVTSAQKNPTAFYLCASSRGGDYYNEQFFGPGTRLTVL.

The genes are TRBV5-1 and TRBJ2-5, with a possible D match to TRBD1 (6 bases). The V gene lost 0 bases and the J gene lost 10 bases, with 19 bases spanning the gap. CDR3 length: 15 amino acids. Germline assignment: CDR1 SGHRS and CDR2 YFSETQ. Written as DNA, the CDR3 is TGCGCCAGCAGCTTGGTAGTGACAGGCAAGCCCCTCCAGTACTTC. It translates to CASSLVVTGKPLQYF.

This chain uses TRBV9 with TRBJ2-1; 11 bases line up with TRBD2. J gave up 3 bases and V 4 bases, and 3 bases lay outside the gene matches. This CDR3 contains 15 residues. Per the germline V gene, CDR1 is SGDLS and CDR2 is YYNGEE. CDR3 bases: TGTGCCAGCAGCCTTAGCGGGGGGGTCTACAATGAGCAGTTCTTC. As protein: CASSLSGGVYNEQFF.

The chain links TRBV5-1 to TRBJ2-7; D is uncertain. The CDR3 totals 15 residues. Trimming cost V 6 bases and J 0 bases, with 16 bases left between them. Germline lookup yields CDR1 SGHRS and CDR2 YFSETQ. CDR3 sequence reads: CASNTGLRSSYEQYF. CDR3 bases: TGCGCCAGCAACACCGGTCTACGGAGCTCCTACGAGCAGTACTTC.

V and J are TRBV6-1 and TRBJ1-2; D is unclear. The CDR3 loop spans 13 amino acids. Germline-derived CDR1 and CDR2 are MNHNS and SASEGT. V lost 1 base and J 2 bases, leaving 5 bases between the germline ends. The CDR3 bases are TGTGCCAGCAGTGAAGGACAAAACTATGGCTACACCTTC. Encoded protein: CASSEGQNYGYTF.

The chain is built from TRBV7-9 and TRBJ1-3; maybe TRBD1 (5 bases). Germline CDR1 SEHNR, CDR2 FQNEAQ (reference sequence). V lost 3 bases, J lost 4 bases, and 16 bases lay in between. The CDR3 runs to 16 residues. The CDR3 region has the DNA TGTGCCAGCAGCTTCGTGGGGGGTATTAAGGGAAACACCATATATTTT. Protein: CASSFVGGIKGNTIYF.

The V gene is TRBV6-2 or TRBV6-3, the J gene TRBJ2-1; TRBD2 is a possible D gene (5 bases). CDR3 length equals 12 residues. V lost 5 bases and J lost 9, with 11 bases in between. Per the germline V gene, CDR1 is MNHEY and CDR2 is SVGEGT. The CDR3 region is CASSLLGSEQFF. CDR3 in DNA: TGTGCCAGCAGTCTCCTAGGGAGTGAGCAGTTCTTC.

The chain recombines TRBV5-4 with TRBJ2-3, with D perhaps matching TRBD2 (6 bases). The CDR3 loop spans 14 amino acids. Trimming removed 4 bases from V and 5 bases from J, with 14 bases in between. Germline CDR1 SGHNT, CDR2 YYREEE (reference sequence). The CDR3 DNA follows: TGTGCCAGCAGCGCAGACCCGGGGGAAGATACGCAGTATTTT. Amino acid sequence: CASSADPGEDTQYF.

The chain employs TRBV10-2 and TRBJ1-5; possibly TRBD1 for D (5 bases). The CDR3 is made up of 11 amino acids. V was shortened by 11 bases and J by 7 bases, with 12 bases between the two germline ends. The germline gives CDR1 WSHSY, CDR2 SAAADI. CDR3 in amino acids: CASKGVQPQHF. In DNA, the CDR3 is TGCGCCTCAAAAGGGGTGCAGCCCCAGCATTTT.

The rearrangement joins TRBV11-2 to TRBJ2-7; perhaps TRBD2 as D (5 bases). CDR1 is SGHAT and CDR2 is FQNNGV in the germline V gene. V gave up 3 bases and J gave up 4 bases, with 10 bases separating them. The CDR3 loop spans 13 amino acids. CDR3 amino acids: CASSFGRAYEQYF. The CDR3 nucleotides read TGTGCCAGCAGCTTTGGGCGGGCTTACGAGCAGTACTTC. Based on the CDR3 plus reference TRBV11-2 and TRBJ2-7, the full variable domain is EAGVAQSPRYKIIEKRQSVAFWCNPISGHATLYWYQQILGQGPKLLIQFQNNGVVDDSQLPKDRFSAERLKGVDSTLKIQPAKLEDSAVYLCASSFGRAYEQYFGPGTRLTVT.

The V call is TRBV10-2, the J call TRBJ1-3; D unclear. Trimming stripped 6 bases from V and 0 bases from J, with 12 bases between. The CDR3 extends over 15 amino acids. From germline, CDR1 is WSHSY and CDR2 SAAADI. CDR3: CASRTSGSSGNTIYF. The CDR3 region has the DNA TGCGCCAGCAGAACCTCAGGCTCCTCTGGAAACACCATATATTTT.

This chain joins TRBV15 and TRBJ2-7; weak D call: TRBD2 (6 bases). The CDR3 sequence is 14 residues long. With 1 base removed from V and 2 bases from J, the gap between germline ends came to 9 bases. The germline gives CDR1 LNHNV, CDR2 YYDKDF (reference sequence). The CDR3 is CATSRGGEAYEQYF. Here the CDR3 DNA reads TGTGCCACCAGCAGAGGTGGGGAGGCCTACGAGCAGTACTTC.

This chain joins TRBV14 and TRBJ2-7; unclear D gene. Germline V CDR1 and CDR2: SGHDN, FVKESK. V was pared by 1 base and J by 1 base, with 8 bases between. This CDR3 spans 14 amino acids. The CDR3 coding sequence is TGTGCCAGCAGCCAAGGACCGGGTTCCTACGAGCAGTACTTC. Its translation is CASSQGPGSYEQYF. The variable domain in full, with the rest retrieved from reference TRBV14 and TRBJ2-7, is EAGVTQFPSHSVIEKGQTVTLRCDPISGHDNLYWYRRVMGKEIKFLLHFVKESKQDESGMPNNRFLAERTGGTYSTLKVQPAELEDSGVYFCASSQGPGSYEQYFGPGTRLTVT.

The chain has TRBV29-1 and TRBJ2-5; the D gene is possibly TRBD2 (5 bases). The V and J ends lost 5 bases and 4 bases respectively, with 8 bases between them. CDR1 and CDR2 from the germline V gene are SQVTM and ANQGSEA. The CDR3 runs to 11 residues. The CDR3 region is CSVSGPETQYF. The CDR3 DNA sequence: TGCAGCGTTAGCGGTCCAGAGACCCAGTACTTC.

The chain is built from TRBV5-1 and TRBJ2-5; 9 bases agree with TRBD2. Per germline, CDR1 SGHRS and CDR2 YFSETQ. The CDR3 is made up of 16 amino acids. J lost 5 bases, V lost 4 bases, and 12 bases had no gene match. The CDR3 loop reads CASSRGLATLRETQYF. The CDR3 coding sequence is TGCGCCAGCAGCAGGGGACTAGCTACCTTGAGGGAGACCCAGTACTTC.